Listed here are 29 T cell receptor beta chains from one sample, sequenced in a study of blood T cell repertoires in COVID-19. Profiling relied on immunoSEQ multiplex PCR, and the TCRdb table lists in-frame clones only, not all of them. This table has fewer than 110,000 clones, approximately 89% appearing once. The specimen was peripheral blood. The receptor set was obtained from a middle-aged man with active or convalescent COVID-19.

Here the CDR3 DNA reads TGCGCCAGCAGCCAAAGCGGGAGTGGGCACAATGAGCAGTTCTTC. Residues: CASSQSGSGHNEQFF. The chain uses TRBV4-1 and TRBJ2-1, with 8 bases aligning to TRBD2. The CDR3 length is 15 residues. V was pared by 2 bases and J by 5 bases, with 5 bases of the junction left unmatched. Germline V gene sequence: CDR1 MGHRA, CDR2 YSYEKL.

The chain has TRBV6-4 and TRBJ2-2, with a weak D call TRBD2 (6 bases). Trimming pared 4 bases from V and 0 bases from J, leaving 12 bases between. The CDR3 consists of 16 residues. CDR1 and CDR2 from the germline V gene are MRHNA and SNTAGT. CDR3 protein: CASSAPGLTNTGELFF. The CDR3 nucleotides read TGTGCCAGCAGTGCCCCGGGACTGACGAACACCGGGGAGCTGTTTTTT.

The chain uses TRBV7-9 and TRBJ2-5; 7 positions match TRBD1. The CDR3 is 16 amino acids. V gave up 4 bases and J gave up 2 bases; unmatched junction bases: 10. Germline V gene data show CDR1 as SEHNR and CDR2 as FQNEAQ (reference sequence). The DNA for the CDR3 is TGTGCCAGCAGCTCCCGGGACAGCGGCCGGCAAGAGACCCAGTACTTC. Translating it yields CASSSRDSGRQETQYF. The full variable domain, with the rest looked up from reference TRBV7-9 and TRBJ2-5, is DTGVSQNPRHKITKRGQNVTFRCDPISEHNRLYWYRQTLGQGPEFLTYFQNEAQLEKSRLLSDRFSAERPKGSFSTLEIQRTEQGDSAMYLCASSSRDSGRQETQYFGPGTRLLVL.

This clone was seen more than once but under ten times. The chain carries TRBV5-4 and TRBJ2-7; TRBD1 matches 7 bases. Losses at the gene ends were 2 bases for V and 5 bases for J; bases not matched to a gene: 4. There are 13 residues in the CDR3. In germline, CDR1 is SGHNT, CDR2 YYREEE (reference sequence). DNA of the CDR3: TGTGCCAGCAGCTTAATACAGGGGAACGAGCAGTACTTC. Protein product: CASSLIQGNEQYF.

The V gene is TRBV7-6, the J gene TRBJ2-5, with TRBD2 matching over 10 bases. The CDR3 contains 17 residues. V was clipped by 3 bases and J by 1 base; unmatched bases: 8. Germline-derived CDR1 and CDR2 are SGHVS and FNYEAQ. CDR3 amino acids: CASSLGGLADSQETQYF. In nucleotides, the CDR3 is TGTGCCAGCAGCTTGGGAGGACTAGCGGACTCCCAAGAGACCCAGTACTTC.

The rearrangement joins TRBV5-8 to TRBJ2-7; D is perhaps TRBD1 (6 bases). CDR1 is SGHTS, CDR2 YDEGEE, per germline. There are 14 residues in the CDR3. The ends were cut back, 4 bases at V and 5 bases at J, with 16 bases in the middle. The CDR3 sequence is CASSTPAEGDEQYF. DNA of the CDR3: TGTGCCAGCAGCACGCCCGCCGAGGGGGACGAGCAGTACTTC.

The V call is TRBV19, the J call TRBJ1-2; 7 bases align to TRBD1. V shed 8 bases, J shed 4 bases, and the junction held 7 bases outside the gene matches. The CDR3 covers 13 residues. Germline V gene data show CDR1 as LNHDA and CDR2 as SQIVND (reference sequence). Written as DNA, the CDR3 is TGTGCCAGTGTAGACAGGGACGGCTATGGCTACACCTTC. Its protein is CASVDRDGYGYTF.

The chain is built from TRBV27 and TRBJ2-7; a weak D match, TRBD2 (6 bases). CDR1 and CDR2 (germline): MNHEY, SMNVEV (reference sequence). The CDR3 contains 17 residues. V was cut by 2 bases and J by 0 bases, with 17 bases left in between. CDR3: CASSLRGARLNSYEQYF. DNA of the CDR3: TGTGCCAGCAGTTTACGCGGGGCTAGGTTAAACTCCTACGAGCAGTACTTC.

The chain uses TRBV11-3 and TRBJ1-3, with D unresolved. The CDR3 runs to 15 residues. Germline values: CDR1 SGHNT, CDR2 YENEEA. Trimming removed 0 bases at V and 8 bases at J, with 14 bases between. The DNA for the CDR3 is TGTGCCAGCAGCTTAGAACACACGGAGGACGACACCATATATTTT. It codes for CASSLEHTEDDTIYF.

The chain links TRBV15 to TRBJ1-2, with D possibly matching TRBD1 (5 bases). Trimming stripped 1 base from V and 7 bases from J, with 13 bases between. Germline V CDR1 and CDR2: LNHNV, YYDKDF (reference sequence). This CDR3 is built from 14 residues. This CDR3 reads CATSRVSAGVGYTF. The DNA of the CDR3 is TGTGCCACCAGCAGAGTTTCCGCGGGGGTTGGCTACACCTTC.

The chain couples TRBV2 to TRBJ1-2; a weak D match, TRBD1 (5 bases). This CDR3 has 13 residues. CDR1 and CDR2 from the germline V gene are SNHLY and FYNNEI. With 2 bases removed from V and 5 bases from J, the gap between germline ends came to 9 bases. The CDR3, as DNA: TGTGCCAGCAGTGAACAGGGCCTATATGGCTACACCTTC. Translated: CASSEQGLYGYTF.

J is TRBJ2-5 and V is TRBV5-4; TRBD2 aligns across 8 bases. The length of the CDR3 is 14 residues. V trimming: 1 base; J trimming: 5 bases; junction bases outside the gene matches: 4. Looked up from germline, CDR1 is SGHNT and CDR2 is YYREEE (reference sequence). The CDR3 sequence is CASSLSGSGETQYF. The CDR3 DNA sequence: TGTGCCAGCAGCTTGAGCGGGAGCGGTGAGACCCAGTACTTC. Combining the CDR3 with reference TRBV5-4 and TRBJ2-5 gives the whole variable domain ETGVTQSPTHLIKTRGQQVTLRCSSQSGHNTVSWYQQALGQGPQFIFQYYREEENGRGNFPPRFSGLQFPNYSSELNVNALELDDSALYLCASSLSGSGETQYFGPGTRLLVL.

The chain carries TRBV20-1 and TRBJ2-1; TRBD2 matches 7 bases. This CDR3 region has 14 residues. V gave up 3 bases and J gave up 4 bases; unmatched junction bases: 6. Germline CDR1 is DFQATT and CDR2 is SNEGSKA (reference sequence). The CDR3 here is CSASVAGPYNEQFF. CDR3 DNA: TGCAGTGCTAGTGTAGCGGGCCCGTACAATGAGCAGTTCTTC.

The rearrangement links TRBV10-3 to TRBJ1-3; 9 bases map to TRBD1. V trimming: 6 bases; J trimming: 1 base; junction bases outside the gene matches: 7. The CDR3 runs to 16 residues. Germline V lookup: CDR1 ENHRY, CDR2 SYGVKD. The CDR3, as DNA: TGTGCCATCAGGGACCCCGGACAGGGGTCTGGAAACACCATATATTTT. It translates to CAIRDPGQGSGNTIYF.

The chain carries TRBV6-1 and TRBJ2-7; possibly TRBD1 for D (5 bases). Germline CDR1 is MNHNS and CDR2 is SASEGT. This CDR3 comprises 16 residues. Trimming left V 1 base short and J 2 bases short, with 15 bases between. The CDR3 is CASSEGGRLVPYEQYF. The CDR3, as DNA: TGTGCCAGCAGTGAAGGGGGCAGGCTCGTACCCTACGAGCAGTACTTC.

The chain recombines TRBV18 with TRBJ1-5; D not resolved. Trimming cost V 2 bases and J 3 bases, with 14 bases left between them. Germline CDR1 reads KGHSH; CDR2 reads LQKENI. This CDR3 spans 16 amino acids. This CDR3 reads CASSPTDTSHNQPQHF. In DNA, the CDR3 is TGTGCCAGCTCACCAACCGACACGTCACACAATCAGCCCCAGCATTTT.

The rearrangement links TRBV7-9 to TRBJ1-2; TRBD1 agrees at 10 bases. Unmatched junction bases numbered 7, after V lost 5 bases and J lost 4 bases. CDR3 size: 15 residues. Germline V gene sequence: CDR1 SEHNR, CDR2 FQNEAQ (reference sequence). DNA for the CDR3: TGTGCCAGCAGCGTCGGACAGGGGGGAACCTATGGCTACACCTTC. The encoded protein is CASSVGQGGTYGYTF.

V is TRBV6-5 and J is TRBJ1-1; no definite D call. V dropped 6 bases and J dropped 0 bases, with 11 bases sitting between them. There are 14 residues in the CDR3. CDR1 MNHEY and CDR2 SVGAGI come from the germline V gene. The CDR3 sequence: CASRPPLLNTEAFF. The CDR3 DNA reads TGTGCCAGCAGGCCCCCACTCCTGAACACTGAAGCTTTCTTT.

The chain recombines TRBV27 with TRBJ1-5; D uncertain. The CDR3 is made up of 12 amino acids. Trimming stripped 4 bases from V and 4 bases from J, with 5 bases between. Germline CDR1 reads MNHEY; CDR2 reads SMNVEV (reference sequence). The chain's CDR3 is CASSSGNQPQHF. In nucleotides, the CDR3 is TGTGCCAGCAGTTCGGGAAATCAGCCCCAGCATTTT.

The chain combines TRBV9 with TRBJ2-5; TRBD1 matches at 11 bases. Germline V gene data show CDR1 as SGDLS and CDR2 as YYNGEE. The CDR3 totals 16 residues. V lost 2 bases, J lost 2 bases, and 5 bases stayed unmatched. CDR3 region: CASSVGTGGDQETQYF. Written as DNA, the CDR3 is TGTGCCAGCAGCGTCGGGACAGGGGGAGATCAAGAGACCCAGTACTTC.

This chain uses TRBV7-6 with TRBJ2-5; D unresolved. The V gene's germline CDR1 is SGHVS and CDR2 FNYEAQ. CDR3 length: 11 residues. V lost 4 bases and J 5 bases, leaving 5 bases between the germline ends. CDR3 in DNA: TGTGCCAGCAGCTCCGGGGAGACCCAGTACTTC. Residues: CASSSGETQYF. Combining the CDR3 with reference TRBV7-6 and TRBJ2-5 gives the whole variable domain GAGVSQSPRYKVTKRGQDVALRCDPISGHVSLYWYRQALGQGPEFLTYFNYEAQQDKSGLPNDRFSAERPEGSISTLTIQRTEQRDSAMYRCASSSGETQYFGPGTRLLVL.

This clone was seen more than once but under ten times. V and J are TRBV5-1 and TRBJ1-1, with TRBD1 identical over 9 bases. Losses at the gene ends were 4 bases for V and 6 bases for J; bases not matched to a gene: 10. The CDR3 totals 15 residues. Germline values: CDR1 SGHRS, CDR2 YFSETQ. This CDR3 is CASSLLQGAGAEAFF. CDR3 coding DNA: TGCGCCAGCAGCCTGTTACAGGGGGCCGGGGCTGAAGCTTTCTTT.

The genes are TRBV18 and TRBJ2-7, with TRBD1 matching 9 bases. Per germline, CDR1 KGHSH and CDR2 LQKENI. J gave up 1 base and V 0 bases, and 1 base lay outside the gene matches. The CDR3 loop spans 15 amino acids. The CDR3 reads CASSPPGTGSYEQYF. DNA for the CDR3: TGTGCCAGCTCACCACCAGGGACAGGGTCCTACGAGCAGTACTTC.

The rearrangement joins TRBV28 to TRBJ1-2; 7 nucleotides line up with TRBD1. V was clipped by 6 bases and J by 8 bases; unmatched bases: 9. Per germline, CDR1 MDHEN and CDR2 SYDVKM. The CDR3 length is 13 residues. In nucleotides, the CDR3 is TGTGCCAGCAGCATCAACAGGGGTAAAGGCTACACCTTC. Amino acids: CASSINRGKGYTF.

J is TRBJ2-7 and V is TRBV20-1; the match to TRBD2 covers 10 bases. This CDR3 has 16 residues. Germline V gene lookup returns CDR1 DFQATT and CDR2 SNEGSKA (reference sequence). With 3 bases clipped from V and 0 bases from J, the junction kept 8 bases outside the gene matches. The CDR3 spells CSASPSGSPSSYEQYF. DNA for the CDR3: TGCAGTGCTAGTCCTAGCGGGAGTCCCAGCTCCTACGAGCAGTACTTC.

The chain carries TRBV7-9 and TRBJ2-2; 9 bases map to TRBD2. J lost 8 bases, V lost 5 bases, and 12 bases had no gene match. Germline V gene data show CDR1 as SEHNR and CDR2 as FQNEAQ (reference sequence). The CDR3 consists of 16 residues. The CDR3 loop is CASSEPGLARSGELFF. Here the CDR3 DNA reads TGTGCCAGCAGCGAACCGGGACTAGCTCGATCGGGGGAGCTGTTTTTT.

CDR3 sequence (DNA): TGTGCCAGCAGCTTAGATGGAAGGACTAGCGGCCTCCTAGGGGGGGAGACCCAGTACTTC. Encoded protein: CASSLDGRTSGLLGGETQYF. This chain uses TRBV11-2 with TRBJ2-5; TRBD2 matches 10 bases. Germline trimming cut 0 bases from V and 5 bases from J; bases unmatched to any gene: 18. Germline lookup yields CDR1 SGHAT and CDR2 FQNNGV. CDR3 length equals 20 residues.

The CDR3 DNA reads as TGTGCCAGTAGTATAGACTGGCGGCGAGGTGAAAAACTGTTTTTT. Its translation is CASSIDWRRGEKLFF. The gene calls are TRBV19 and TRBJ1-4; no clear D gene. The length of the CDR3 is 15 residues. The germline V gene encodes CDR1 LNHDA and CDR2 SQIVND (reference sequence). The ends were cut back, 0 bases at V and 7 bases at J, with 12 bases in the middle. Supplemented by reference TRBV19 and TRBJ1-4, the full variable domain reads DGGITQSPKYLFRKEGQNVTLSCEQNLNHDAMYWYRQDPGQGLRLIYYSQIVNDFQKGDIAEGYSVSREKKESFPLTVTSAQKNPTAFYLCASSIDWRRGEKLFFGSGTQLSVL.

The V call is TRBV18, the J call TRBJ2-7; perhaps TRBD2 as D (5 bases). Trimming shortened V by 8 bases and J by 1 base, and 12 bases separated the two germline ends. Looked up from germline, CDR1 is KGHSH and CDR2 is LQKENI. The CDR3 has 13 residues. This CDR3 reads CASEEDLSYEQYF. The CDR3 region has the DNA TGTGCCAGCGAGGAGGACCTATCCTACGAGCAGTACTTC.